The TCR beta chain under discussion was sequenced for a study of cytomegalovirus exposure and HLA in healthy donors. Study-wide background: Caucasian-associated ancestry cluster membership applied to approximately 84% of around 400 genotyped donors. Study results and limitations: The authors listed 150 to 200 TCR beta chains as cytomegalovirus-associated.

The PCR employed 60 Vbeta primers together with 13 Jbeta primers. Produced via immunoSEQ multiplex PCR; TCRdb's table is partial and in-frame only. The sample consists of around 150,000 clones, 70% to 85% of them appearing once. Per germline, CDR1 SGHNT and CDR2 YYREEE (reference sequence). Trimming took 4 bases from V and 5 from J; bases not matched to a gene: 9. The CDR3 totals 15 residues. Comment on this clone: What it binds is unknown.

Specimen: PBMCs. This sequence originates from a young man in good health and CMV-seropositive. This sequence joins TRBV5-4 and TRBJ1-1, with TRBD1 matching 9 bases. The CDR3 loop is CASSTGQGFGTEAFF. In DNA form, the CDR3 reads TGTGCCAGCAGCACGGGACAGGGATTCGGAACTGAAGCTTTCTTT.